This T cell receptor beta chain was recorded in a study of blood T cells in healthy people across ages. Regarding the study as a whole: The study regarded diversity estimates from one million T cells as underestimates. PBMCs left unsorted prevented a conclusive naive versus antigen-experienced comparison.

Germline CDR1 reads SGHRS; CDR2 reads YFSETQ. The CDR3 runs to 16 residues. V gave up 0 bases and J gave up 2 bases; unmatched junction bases: 5. There were at least 5.5 micrograms of total RNA extracted from every sample. This clonotype appeared a few times. Its specificity is not known. Then a second PCR, running about 7 to 11 cycles, was carried out with a sample-barcoded 5' primer and a J-beta primer mix. Tags on each cDNA molecule came from a template-switch adaptor with 12 random nucleotides. MiXCR, run by TCRdb on the 5' RACE reads, gives a single entry per CDR3 protein. The sample has some 1.5 million distinct CDR3 sequences, about 30% seen once.

Specimen: blood. The chain joins TRBV5-1 to TRBJ2-5; 9 bases agree with TRBD1. The TCR comes from a young woman in good health. The DNA of the CDR3 is TGCGCCAGCAGCTTGGAGACAGGGGGGCCACAAGAGACCCAGTACTTC. Translating it yields CASSLETGGPQETQYF.